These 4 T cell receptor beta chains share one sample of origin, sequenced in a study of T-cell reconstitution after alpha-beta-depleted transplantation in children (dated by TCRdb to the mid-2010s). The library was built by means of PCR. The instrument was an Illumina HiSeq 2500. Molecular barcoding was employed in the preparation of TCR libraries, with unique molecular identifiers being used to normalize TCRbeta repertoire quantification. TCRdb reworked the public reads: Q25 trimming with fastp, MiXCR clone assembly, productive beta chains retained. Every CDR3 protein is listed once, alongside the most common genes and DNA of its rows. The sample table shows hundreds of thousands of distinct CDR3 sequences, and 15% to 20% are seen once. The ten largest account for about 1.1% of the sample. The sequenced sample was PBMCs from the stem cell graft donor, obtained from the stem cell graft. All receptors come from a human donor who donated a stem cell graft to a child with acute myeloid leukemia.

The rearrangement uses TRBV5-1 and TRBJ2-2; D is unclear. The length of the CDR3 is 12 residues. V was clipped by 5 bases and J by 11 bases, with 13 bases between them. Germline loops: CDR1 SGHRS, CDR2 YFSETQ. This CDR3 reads CASRPEGIELFF. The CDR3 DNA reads TGCGCCAGCAGGCCGGAAGGGATCGAGCTGTTTTTT. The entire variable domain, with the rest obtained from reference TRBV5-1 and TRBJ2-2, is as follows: KAGVTQTPRYLIKTRGQQVTLSCSPISGHRSVSWYQQTPGQGLQFLFEYFSETQRNKGNFPGRFSGRQFSNSRSEMNVSTLELGDSALYLCASRPEGIELFFGEGSRLTVL.

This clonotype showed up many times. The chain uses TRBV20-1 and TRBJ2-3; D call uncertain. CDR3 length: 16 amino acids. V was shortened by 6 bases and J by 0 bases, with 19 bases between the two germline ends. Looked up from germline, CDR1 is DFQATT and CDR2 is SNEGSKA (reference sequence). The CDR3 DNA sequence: TGCAGTGCGCTGCTCCGGCTTTACTCTAGCACAGATACGCAGTATTTT. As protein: CSALLRLYSSTDTQYF.

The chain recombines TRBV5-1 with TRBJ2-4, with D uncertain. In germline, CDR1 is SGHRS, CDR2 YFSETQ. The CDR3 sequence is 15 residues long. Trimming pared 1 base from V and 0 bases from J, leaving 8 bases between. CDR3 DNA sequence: TGCGCCAGCAGCTTGCACAACCTAGCCAAAAACATTCAGTACTTC. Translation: CASSLHNLAKNIQYF.

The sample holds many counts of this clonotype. The chain's CDR3 is CASSPRGTIYF. For the CDR3, the DNA is TGTGCCAGCAGCCCCCGCGGCACCATATATTTT. This chain joins TRBV12-3 or TRBV12-4 and TRBJ1-3; D is unresolved. Trimming shortened V by 6 bases and J by 9 bases, and 9 bases separated the two germline ends. CDR3 size: 11 residues.